The present TCR beta chain was sequenced within a study of T cells in Graves' hyperthyroidism and ophthalmopathy. Study-level background: Initial diagnosis, before any treatment, was when peripheral blood was collected. Study-level findings and limits: The model identified upcoming ophthalmopathy a median approximately six months ahead of onset.

Germline lookup yields CDR1 SGHTA and CDR2 FQGNSA. V was clipped by 1 base and J by 5 bases; unmatched bases: 13. This CDR3 comprises 18 residues. From RNA transcripts, TCR beta CDR3 regions were amplified. TCR CDR3 regions were first amplified by RT-PCR with HTBI primers. Each CDR3 protein is one row after TCRdb ran MiXCR on the multiplex PCR reads. The sample contains roughly 280,000 distinct CDR3 sequences, about 17% of which appear only once. In its sample, this clonotype was seen many times. Its cognate antigen is unknown. The source material was blood. This sequence originates from a woman aged 55-75 years with Graves' ophthalmopathy. V gene TRBV7-2 combines with J gene TRBJ2-7; 11 positions match TRBD2. CDR3 nucleotide sequence: TGTGCCAGCAGCTTAGTGTCTGTTAGCGGGGGGGCCAACGACGAGCAGTACTTC. The encoded protein is CASSLVSVSGGANDEQYF. Supplemented by reference TRBV7-2 and TRBJ2-7, the full variable domain reads GAGVSQSPSNKVTEKGKDVELRCDPISGHTALYWYRQSLGQGLEFLIYFQGNSAPDKSGLPSDRFSAERTGGSVSTLTIQRTQQEDSAVYLCASSLVSVSGGANDEQYFGPGTRLTVT.